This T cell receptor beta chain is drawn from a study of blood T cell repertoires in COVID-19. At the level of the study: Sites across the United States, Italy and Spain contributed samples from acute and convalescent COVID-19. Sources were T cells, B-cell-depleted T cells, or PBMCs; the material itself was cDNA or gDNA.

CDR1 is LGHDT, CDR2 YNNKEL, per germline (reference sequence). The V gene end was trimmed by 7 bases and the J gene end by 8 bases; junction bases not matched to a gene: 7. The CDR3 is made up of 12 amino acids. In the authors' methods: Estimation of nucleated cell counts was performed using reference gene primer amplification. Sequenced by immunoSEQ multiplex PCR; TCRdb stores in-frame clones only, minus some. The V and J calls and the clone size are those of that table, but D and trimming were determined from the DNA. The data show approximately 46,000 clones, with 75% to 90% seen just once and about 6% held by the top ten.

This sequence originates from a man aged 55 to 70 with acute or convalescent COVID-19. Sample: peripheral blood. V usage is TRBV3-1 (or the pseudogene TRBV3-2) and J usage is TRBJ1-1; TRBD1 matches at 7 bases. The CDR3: CASTRLQGEAFF. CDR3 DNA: TGTGCCAGCACCCGCCTACAGGGGGAAGCTTTCTTT.